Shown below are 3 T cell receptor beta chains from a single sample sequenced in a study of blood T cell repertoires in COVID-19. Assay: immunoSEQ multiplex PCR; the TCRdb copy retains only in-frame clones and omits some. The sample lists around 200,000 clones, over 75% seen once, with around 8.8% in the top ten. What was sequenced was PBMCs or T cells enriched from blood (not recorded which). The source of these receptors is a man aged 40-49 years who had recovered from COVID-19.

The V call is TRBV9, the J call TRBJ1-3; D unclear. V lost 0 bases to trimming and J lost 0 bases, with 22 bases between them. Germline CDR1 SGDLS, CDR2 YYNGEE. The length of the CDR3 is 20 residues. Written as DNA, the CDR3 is TGTGCCAGCAGCGTAGAAGGGCTGCGGGGAGGTCCCTTCTCTGGAAACACCATATATTTT. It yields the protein CASSVEGLRGGPFSGNTIYF.

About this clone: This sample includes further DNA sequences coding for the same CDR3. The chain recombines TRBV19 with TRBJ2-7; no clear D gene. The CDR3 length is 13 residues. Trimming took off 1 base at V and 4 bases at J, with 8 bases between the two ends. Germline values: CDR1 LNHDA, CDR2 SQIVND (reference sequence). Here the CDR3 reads CASSIGGNYEQYF. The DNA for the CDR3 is TGTGCCAGTAGTATAGGAGGAAATTACGAGCAGTACTTC. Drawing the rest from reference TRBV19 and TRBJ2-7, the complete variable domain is DGGITQSPKYLFRKEGQNVTLSCEQNLNHDAMYWYRQDPGQGLRLIYYSQIVNDFQKGDIAEGYSVSREKKESFPLTVTSAQKNPTAFYLCASSIGGNYEQYFGPGTRLTVT.

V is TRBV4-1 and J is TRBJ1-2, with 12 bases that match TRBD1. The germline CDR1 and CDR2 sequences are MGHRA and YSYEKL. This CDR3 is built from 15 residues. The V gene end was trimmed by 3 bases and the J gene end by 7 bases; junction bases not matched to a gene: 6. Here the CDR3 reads CASSQEGQGAGGYTF. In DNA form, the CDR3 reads TGCGCCAGCAGCCAGGAGGGACAGGGGGCTGGTGGCTACACCTTC.